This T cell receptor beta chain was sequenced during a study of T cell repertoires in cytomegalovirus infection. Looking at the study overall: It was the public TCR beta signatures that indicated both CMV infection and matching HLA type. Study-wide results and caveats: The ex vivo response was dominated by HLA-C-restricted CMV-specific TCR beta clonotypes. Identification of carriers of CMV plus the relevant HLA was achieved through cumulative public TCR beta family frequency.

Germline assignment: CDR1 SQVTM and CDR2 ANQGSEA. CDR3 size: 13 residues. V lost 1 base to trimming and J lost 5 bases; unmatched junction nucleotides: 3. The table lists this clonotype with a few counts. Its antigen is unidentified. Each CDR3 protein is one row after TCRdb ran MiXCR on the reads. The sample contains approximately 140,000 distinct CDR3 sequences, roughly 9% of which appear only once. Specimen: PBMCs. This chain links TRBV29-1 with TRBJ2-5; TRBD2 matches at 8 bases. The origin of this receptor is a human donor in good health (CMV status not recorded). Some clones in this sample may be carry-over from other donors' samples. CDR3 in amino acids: CSVEAGGMETQYF. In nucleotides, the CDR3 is TGCAGCGTTGAAGCGGGGGGGATGGAGACCCAGTACTTC.